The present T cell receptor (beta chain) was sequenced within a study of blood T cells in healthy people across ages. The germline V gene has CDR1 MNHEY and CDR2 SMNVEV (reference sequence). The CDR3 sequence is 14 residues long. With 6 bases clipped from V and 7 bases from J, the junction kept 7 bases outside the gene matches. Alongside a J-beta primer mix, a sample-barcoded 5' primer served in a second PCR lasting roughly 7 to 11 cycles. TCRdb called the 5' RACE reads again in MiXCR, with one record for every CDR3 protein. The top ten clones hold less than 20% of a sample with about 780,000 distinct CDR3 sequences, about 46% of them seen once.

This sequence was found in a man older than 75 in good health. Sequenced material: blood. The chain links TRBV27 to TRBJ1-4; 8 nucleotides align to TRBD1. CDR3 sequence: CASSRTGIFEKLFF. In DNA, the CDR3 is TGTGCCAGCAGCCGGACAGGGATTTTTGAAAAACTGTTTTTT.